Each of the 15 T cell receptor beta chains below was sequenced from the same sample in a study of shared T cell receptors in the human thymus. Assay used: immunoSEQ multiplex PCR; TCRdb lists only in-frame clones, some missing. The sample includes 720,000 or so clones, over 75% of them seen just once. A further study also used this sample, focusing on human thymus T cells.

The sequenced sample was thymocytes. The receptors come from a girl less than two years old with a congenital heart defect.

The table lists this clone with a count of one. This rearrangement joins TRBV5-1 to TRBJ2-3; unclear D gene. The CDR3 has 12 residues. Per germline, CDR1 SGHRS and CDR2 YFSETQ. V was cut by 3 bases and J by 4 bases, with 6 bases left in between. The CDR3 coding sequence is TGCGCCAGCAGCTCCCCGGCAGATACGCAGTATTTT. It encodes CASSSPADTQYF.

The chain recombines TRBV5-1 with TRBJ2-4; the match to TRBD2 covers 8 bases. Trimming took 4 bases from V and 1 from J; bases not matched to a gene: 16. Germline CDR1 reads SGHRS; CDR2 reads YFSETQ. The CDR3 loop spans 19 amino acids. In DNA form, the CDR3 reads TGCGCCAGCAGCGCCCGGACTAGCCCGGGGGATCCGGCCAAAAACATTCAGTACTTC. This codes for CASSARTSPGDPAKNIQYF. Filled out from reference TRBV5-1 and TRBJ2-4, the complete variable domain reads KAGVTQTPRYLIKTRGQQVTLSCSPISGHRSVSWYQQTPGQGLQFLFEYFSETQRNKGNFPGRFSGRQFSNSRSEMNVSTLELGDSALYLCASSARTSPGDPAKNIQYFGAGTRLSVL.

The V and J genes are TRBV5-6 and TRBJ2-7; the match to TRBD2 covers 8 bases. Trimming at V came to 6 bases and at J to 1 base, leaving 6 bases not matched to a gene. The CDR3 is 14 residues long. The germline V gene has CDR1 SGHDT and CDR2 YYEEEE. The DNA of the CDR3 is TGTGCCAGCAAACAAATAGCGGGGTCCTACGAGCAGTACTTC. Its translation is CASKQIAGSYEQYF.

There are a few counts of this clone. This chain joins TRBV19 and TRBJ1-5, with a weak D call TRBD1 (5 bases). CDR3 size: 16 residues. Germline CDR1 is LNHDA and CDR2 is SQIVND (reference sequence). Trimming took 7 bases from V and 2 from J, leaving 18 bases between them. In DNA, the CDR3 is TGTGCCAGTAAATCCCCCGGGGGTAAGGGCAATCAGCCCCAGCATTTT. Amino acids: CASKSPGGKGNQPQHF.

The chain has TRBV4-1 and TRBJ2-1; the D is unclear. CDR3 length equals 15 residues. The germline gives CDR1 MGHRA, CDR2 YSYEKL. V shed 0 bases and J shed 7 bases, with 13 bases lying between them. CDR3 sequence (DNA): TGCGCCAGCAGCCAAGAAATTGGGCAGACGAATGAGCAGTTCTTC. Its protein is CASSQEIGQTNEQFF.

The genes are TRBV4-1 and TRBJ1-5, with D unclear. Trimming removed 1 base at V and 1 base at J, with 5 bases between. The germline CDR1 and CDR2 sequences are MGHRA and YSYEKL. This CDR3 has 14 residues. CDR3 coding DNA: TGCGCCAGCAGCCAAGTGGGCAGCAATCAGCCCCAGCATTTT. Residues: CASSQVGSNQPQHF.

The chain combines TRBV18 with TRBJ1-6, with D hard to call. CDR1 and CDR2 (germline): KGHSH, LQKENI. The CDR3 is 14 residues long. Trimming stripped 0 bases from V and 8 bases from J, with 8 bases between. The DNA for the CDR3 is TGTGCCAGCTCACCACCGGCCCGGGATTCACCCCTCCACTTT. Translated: CASSPPARDSPLHF. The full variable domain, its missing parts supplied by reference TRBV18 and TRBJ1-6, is NAGVMQNPRHLVRRRGQEARLRCSPMKGHSHVYWYRQLPEEGLKFMVYLQKENIIDESGMPKERFSAEFPKEGPSILRIQQVVRGDSAAYFCASSPPARDSPLHFGNGTRLTVT.

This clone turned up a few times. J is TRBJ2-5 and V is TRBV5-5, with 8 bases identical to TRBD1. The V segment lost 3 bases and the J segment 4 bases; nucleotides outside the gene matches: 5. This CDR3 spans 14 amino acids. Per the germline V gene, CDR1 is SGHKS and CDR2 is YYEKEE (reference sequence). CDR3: CASSSDRDGETQYF. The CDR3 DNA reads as TGTGCCAGCAGCTCGGACAGGGACGGAGAGACCCAGTACTTC. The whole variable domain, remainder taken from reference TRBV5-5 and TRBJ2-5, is DAGVTQSPTHLIKTRGQQVTLRCSPISGHKSVSWYQQVLGQGPQFIFQYYEKEERGRGNFPDRFSARQFPNYSSELNVNALLLGDSALYLCASSSDRDGETQYFGPGTRLLVL.

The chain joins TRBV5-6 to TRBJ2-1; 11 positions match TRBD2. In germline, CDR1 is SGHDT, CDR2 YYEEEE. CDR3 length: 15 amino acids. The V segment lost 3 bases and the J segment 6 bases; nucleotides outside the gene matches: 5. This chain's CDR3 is CASSSSGGYANEQFF. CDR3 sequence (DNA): TGTGCCAGCAGCTCTAGCGGGGGGTACGCCAATGAGCAGTTCTTC.

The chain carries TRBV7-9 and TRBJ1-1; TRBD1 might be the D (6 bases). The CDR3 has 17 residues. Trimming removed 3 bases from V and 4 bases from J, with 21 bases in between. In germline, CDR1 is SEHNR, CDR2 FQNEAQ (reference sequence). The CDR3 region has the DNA TGTGCCAGCAGCTTCTCCCTATGGGGGCGTTGGAGCACTGAAGCTTTCTTT. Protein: CASSFSLWGRWSTEAFF. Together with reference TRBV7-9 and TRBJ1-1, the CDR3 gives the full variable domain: DTGVSQNPRHKITKRGQNVTFRCDPISEHNRLYWYRQTLGQGPEFLTYFQNEAQLEKSRLLSDRFSAERPKGSFSTLEIQRTEQGDSAMYLCASSFSLWGRWSTEAFFGQGTRLTVV.

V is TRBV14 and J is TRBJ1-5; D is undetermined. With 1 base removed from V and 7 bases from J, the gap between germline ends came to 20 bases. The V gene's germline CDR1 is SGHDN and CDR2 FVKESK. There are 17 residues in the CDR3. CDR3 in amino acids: CASSQGWRAFLRQPQHF. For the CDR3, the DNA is TGTGCCAGCAGCCAAGGTTGGAGGGCCTTCCTCAGACAGCCCCAGCATTTT. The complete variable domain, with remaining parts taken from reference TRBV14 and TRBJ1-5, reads EAGVTQFPSHSVIEKGQTVTLRCDPISGHDNLYWYRRVMGKEIKFLLHFVKESKQDESGMPNNRFLAERTGGTYSTLKVQPAELEDSGVYFCASSQGWRAFLRQPQHFGDGTRLSIL.

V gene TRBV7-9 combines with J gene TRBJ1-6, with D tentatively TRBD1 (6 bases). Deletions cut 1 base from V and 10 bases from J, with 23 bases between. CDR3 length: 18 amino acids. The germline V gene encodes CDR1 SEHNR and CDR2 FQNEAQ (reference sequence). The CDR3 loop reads CASSLESGRGTVSSPLHF. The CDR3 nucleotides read TGTGCCAGCAGCTTAGAATCGGGCAGGGGAACTGTAAGCTCACCCCTCCACTTT. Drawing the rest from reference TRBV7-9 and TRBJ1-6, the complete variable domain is DTGVSQNPRHKITKRGQNVTFRCDPISEHNRLYWYRQTLGQGPEFLTYFQNEAQLEKSRLLSDRFSAERPKGSFSTLEIQRTEQGDSAMYLCASSLESGRGTVSSPLHFGNGTRLTVT.

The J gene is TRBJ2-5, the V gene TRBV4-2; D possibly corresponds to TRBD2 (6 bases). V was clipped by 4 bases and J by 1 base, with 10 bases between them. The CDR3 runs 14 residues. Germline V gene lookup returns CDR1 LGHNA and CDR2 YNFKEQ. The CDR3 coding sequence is TGTGCCAGCAGCCCGCGGGACCTCCAAGAGACCCAGTACTTC. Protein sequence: CASSPRDLQETQYF.

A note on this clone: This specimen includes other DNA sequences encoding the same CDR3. Written as DNA, the CDR3 is TGTGCCAGCAGTCCTACAGGGGACGAGCAGTACTTC. Translated: CASSPTGDEQYF. The chain links TRBV28 to TRBJ2-7, with 7 nucleotides matching TRBD1. The CDR3 has 12 residues. Trimming took 5 bases from V and 5 from J; bases not matched to a gene: 3. Germline V CDR1 and CDR2: MDHEN, SYDVKM.

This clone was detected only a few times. CDR3 sequence reads: CASSFAGLDTEAFF. For the CDR3, the DNA is TGTGCCAGCAGCTTTGCAGGTTTGGATACTGAAGCTTTCTTT. The chain links TRBV13 to TRBJ1-1; D remains unclear. Germline CDR1 is PRHDT and CDR2 is FYEKMQ (reference sequence). The CDR3 sequence is 14 residues long. Trimming shortened V by 3 bases and J by 5 bases, and 13 bases separated the two germline ends.